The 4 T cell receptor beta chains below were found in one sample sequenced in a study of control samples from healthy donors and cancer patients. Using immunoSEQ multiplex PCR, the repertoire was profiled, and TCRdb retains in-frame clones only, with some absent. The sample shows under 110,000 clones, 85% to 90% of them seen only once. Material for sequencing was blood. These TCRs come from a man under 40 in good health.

In nucleotides, the CDR3 is TGTGCCAGTAGTCCGACAGACAGGGTGTCATCCGGGGAGCTGTTTTTT. Its protein product is CASSPTDRVSSGELFF. This chain connects TRBV19 to TRBJ2-2; 7 positions match TRBD1. Trimming at V came to 5 bases and at J to 6 bases, leaving 12 bases not matched to a gene. Per the germline V gene, CDR1 is LNHDA and CDR2 is SQIVND (reference sequence). The CDR3 loop spans 16 amino acids. Together with reference TRBV19 and TRBJ2-2, the CDR3 gives the full variable domain: DGGITQSPKYLFRKEGQNVTLSCEQNLNHDAMYWYRQDPGQGLRLIYYSQIVNDFQKGDIAEGYSVSREKKESFPLTVTSAQKNPTAFYLCASSPTDRVSSGELFFGEGSRLTVL.

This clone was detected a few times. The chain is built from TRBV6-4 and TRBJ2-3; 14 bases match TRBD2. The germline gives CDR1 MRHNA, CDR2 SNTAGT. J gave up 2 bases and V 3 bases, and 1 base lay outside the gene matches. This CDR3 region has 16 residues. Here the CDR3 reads CASSETSGGATDTQYF. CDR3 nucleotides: TGTGCCAGCAGTGAGACTAGCGGGGGGGCCACAGATACGCAGTATTTT.

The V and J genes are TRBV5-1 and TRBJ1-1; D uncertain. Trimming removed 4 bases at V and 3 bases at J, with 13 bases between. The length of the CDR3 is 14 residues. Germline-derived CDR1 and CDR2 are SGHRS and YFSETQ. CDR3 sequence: CASSPAAEYTEAFF. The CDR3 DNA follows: TGCGCCAGCAGCCCTGCGGCAGAATACACTGAAGCTTTCTTT.

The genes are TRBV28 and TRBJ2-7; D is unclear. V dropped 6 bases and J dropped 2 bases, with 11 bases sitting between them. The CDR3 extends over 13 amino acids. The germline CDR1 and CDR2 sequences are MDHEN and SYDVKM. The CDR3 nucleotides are TGTGCCAGCAGAACAAACAGTCCCTACGAGCAGTACTTC. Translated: CASRTNSPYEQYF.